A single count supports the clone carrying this T cell receptor (beta chain). Mismatch with germline at one junction end may stem from a read error. It was one heparinised blood draw, averaging about 116 mL, that each donor gave. Researchers reported sorting CD4+ naive, central memory, regulatory and stem cell-like memory cells via CD45RO/CCR7/CD25/CD127/CD95/CD27. This entry comes from a study of beta chain features in type 1 diabetes. Overall study context: Cells sorted and examined across all samples totaled approximately 100,000,000.

Sequenced material consisted of expressed TCRB transcripts (all of the isolated RNA was reverse transcribed). Assay used: immunoSEQ multiplex PCR; TCRdb lists only in-frame clones, some missing. The data contain tens of thousands of clones, roughly a third of them singletons. Germline lookup yields CDR1 MNHEY and CDR2 SVGAGI. The CDR3 runs to 11 residues. This TCR derives from a woman under 30 in good health. V gene TRBV6-5 combines with J gene TRBJ1-1, with TRBD1 matching over 7 bases. Sequenced material: stem cell memory CD4+ T cells from blood. The CDR3 spells CPSSTGAEAFF. In DNA form, the CDR3 reads TGTCCCAGCAGTACAGGGGCTGAAGCTTTCTTT.